One sample yielded the 9 T cell receptor beta chains listed below, sequenced in a study of blood T cell repertoires in COVID-19. Some clones are missing from TCRdb's copy, which holds only in-frame ones; the method was immunoSEQ multiplex PCR. The top ten hold less than 2.5% of the sample, which has hundreds of thousands of clones, 80% to 90% seen once. Sequencing was performed on PBMCs or T cells enriched from blood (not recorded which). These receptors all come from a woman aged 18-35 years who had recovered from COVID-19.

The chain has TRBV6-5 and TRBJ2-7; 10 bases line up with TRBD2. Germline V lookup: CDR1 MNHEY, CDR2 SVGAGI. Germline trimming cut 7 bases from V and 7 bases from J; bases unmatched to any gene: 13. The CDR3 contains 15 residues. The CDR3 bases are TGTGCCAGCAAGTATAGCCTAGCGGGGGTCTGGGAGCAGTACTTC. This sequence encodes CASKYSLAGVWEQYF.

The J gene is TRBJ1-4, the V gene TRBV7-9, with TRBD1 matching 8 bases. The CDR3 has 15 residues. The germline V gene encodes CDR1 SEHNR and CDR2 FQNEAQ (reference sequence). J lost 4 bases, V lost 5 bases, and 6 bases had no gene match. Written as DNA, the CDR3 is TGTGCCAGCAGCCCCAGGGGGCCAGATAATGAAAAACTGTTTTTT. Its translation is CASSPRGPDNEKLFF. The full variable domain, with the rest looked up from reference TRBV7-9 and TRBJ1-4, is DTGVSQNPRHKITKRGQNVTFRCDPISEHNRLYWYRQTLGQGPEFLTYFQNEAQLEKSRLLSDRFSAERPKGSFSTLEIQRTEQGDSAMYLCASSPRGPDNEKLFFGSGTQLSVL.

In its sample, this clone was seen once. This chain joins TRBV12-5 and TRBJ2-5, with 8 nucleotides matching TRBD1. This CDR3 is 15 amino acids long. Germline CDR1 and CDR2: LGHNT and FRNRAP. Unmatched junction bases numbered 5, after V lost 1 base and J lost 4 bases. The DNA for the CDR3 is TGTGCTAGTGGTTTGGGGGACAGGAGAGGAGAGACCCAGTACTTC. Its protein is CASGLGDRRGETQYF.

This rearrangement joins TRBV2 to TRBJ1-4, with TRBD1 as a possible D gene (5 bases). Germline V CDR1 and CDR2: SNHLY, FYNNEI. The CDR3 is 12 residues long. Trimming took 8 bases from V and 4 from J, leaving 8 bases between them. Here the CDR3 DNA reads TGTGCCAGCCACAGGCATAATGAAAAACTGTTTTTT. This codes for CASHRHNEKLFF.

This rearrangement joins TRBV28 to TRBJ1-2; D is possibly TRBD1 (5 bases). There are 13 residues in the CDR3. Germline-derived CDR1 and CDR2 are MDHEN and SYDVKM. Trimming removed 6 bases from V and 0 bases from J, with 8 bases in between. CDR3 sequence (DNA): TGTGCCAGCAGGGACATTTCTAACTATGGCTACACCTTC. The encoded protein is CASRDISNYGYTF.

This rearrangement joins TRBV5-1 to TRBJ2-7; the match to TRBD1 covers 7 bases. The V segment lost 3 bases and the J segment 4 bases; nucleotides outside the gene matches: 7. This CDR3 contains 14 residues. From germline, CDR1 is SGHRS and CDR2 YFSETQ. CDR3 DNA sequence: TGCGCCAGCAGCTCACCGACAGGGACATACGAGCAGTACTTC. Protein: CASSSPTGTYEQYF. Complete variable domain (other parts from reference TRBV5-1 and TRBJ2-7): KAGVTQTPRYLIKTRGQQVTLSCSPISGHRSVSWYQQTPGQGLQFLFEYFSETQRNKGNFPGRFSGRQFSNSRSEMNVSTLELGDSALYLCASSSPTGTYEQYFGPGTRLTVT.

The chain recombines TRBV7-9 with TRBJ1-2; 7 positions match TRBD1. The CDR3 contains 13 residues. CDR1 and CDR2 from the germline V gene are SEHNR and FQNEAQ (reference sequence). V gave up 10 bases and J gave up 5 bases; unmatched junction bases: 10. The CDR3 DNA follows: TGTGCCACTTCGACAGGGCCAGCTTATGGCTACACCTTC. Protein sequence: CATSTGPAYGYTF.

The rearrangement uses TRBV14 and TRBJ1-2; no clear D. Trimming left V 4 bases short and J 6 bases short, with 21 bases between. Germline CDR1 reads SGHDN; CDR2 reads FVKESK. This CDR3 region has 16 residues. In DNA form, the CDR3 reads TGTGCCAGCAGCCTCACCCCGACTAGCTGGGTCGATGGCTACACCTTC. It is translated as CASSLTPTSWVDGYTF. The full variable domain, in which reference TRBV14 and TRBJ1-2 provide the parts outside the CDR3, is EAGVTQFPSHSVIEKGQTVTLRCDPISGHDNLYWYRRVMGKEIKFLLHFVKESKQDESGMPNNRFLAERTGGTYSTLKVQPAELEDSGVYFCASSLTPTSWVDGYTFGSGTRLTVV.

The chain has TRBV2 and TRBJ1-2; tentative D call: TRBD1 (5 bases). V lost 3 bases and J lost 7, with 12 bases in between. This CDR3 region has 13 residues. CDR1 is SNHLY, CDR2 FYNNEI, per germline. The CDR3 loop reads CASSDWGASGYTF. In DNA, the CDR3 is TGTGCCAGCAGTGACTGGGGCGCCTCTGGCTACACCTTC.